The TCR beta chain under discussion was sequenced for a study of shared clonotypes between healthy human individuals (dated by TCRdb to 2020 to 2022). With respect to the entire study: A couple of women and a few men aged 18 to 49 years were included in the cohort. For each donor, three plates each were used for CD4 naive and CD4 memory, two plates were used for CD8 naive, and one plate was used for CD8 memory. The study deeply sequenced blood TCR repertoires of several healthy adults to estimate repertoire size and the extent of clonotype sharing between individuals. To increase sequencing depth and limit assay-specific biases, different laboratories used diverse techniques to prepare libraries and sequence TCR repertoires. Each donor's leukapheresis produced roughly between roughly 0.9 and 9 billion PBMCs. General study outcomes and caveats: Because the study included a small number of donors, the genetic and exposure-history diversity represented was limited. Pairwise subsampling led to the expectation that sequencing depth would affect the degree of clonotype sharing among donors. Rarefaction of sorted-subset datasets indicated incomplete sequencing despite the large sequencing depth. Clonotypes shared by all four sorted-subset donors showed higher generation probabilities than non-shared clonotypes. Only blood was sampled, and tissue TCR repertoires likely differ from those in blood. Sharing across several donors was observed for approximately 5% of naive CD4, over 3% of naive CD8, 2% to 2.5% of memory CD4, and about 0.4% of memory CD8 clonotypes. Larger estimated clonotype richness was generally found for naive subsets than for memory subsets.

Concerning this clone itself: Its antigen target is currently unknown. Base quality data are lacking; no much larger clone is found one base away.

The donors were healthy, HIV-negative adults with no recently reported acute infections or vaccinations. All donors were Caucasian adults living in Nashville, Tennessee, USA. CD4+ T cells were enriched by magnetic negative selection; naive cells were then positively selected on CD45RA, and the negative fraction formed the memory subset. After blood collection by leukapheresis, PBMCs were isolated using Ficoll-Histopaque density gradient centrifugation and then cryopreserved in the vapor phase of liquid nitrogen. Analytical flow cytometry was used to check the purity and quantity of each magnetically sorted T cell population. Each sorted fraction had its genomic DNA isolated and then quantified by UV absorbance on a Nanodrop 2000c. TCR CDR3 regions were amplified from genomic DNA by multiplex PCR using the deep immunoSEQ assay. Extracted genomic DNA from each cell subset was distributed evenly across all wells of several immunoSEQ 96-well plates, and each plate was treated as a replicate. Each replicate PCR for sorted subsets received about 210 ng genomic DNA, equal to around 32,000 T cell genomes. The purified libraries were quantified using a Qubit 3.0 fluorometer, sized with a Bioanalyzer 2100, and then quantified again using the KAPA Library Quantification kit. Every immunoSEQ 96-well plate was sequenced on a separate single-read 150-cycle Illumina NextSeq 550 flow cell. Processing in the source paper ran as follows. Because the immunoSEQ output held only junctional sequences and lacked quality scores, the filtering could not match the filtering applied to full-length reads. Sequences were annotated with PyIR, a Python wrapper for IgBLAST v1.9, using IMGT germline references to assign V/J genes and CDR3. Reads with weak V/J assignments (E-value above 1e-6), missing CDR3, stop codons, out-of-frame junctions, or ambiguous translated residues were removed. V3J clonotypes were defined by identical inferred V gene, J gene, and CDR3 amino acid sequence. Percentage overlap between repertoires was computed as shared unique clonotypes divided by the size of the smaller repertoire. Richness of each repertoire was evaluated using RTK rarefaction, the Chao1 estimator, and Recon v2.1 estimates of unobserved clonotypes. Generation probabilities were computed with OLGA for all TCRbeta clonotypes obtained by the gDNA method from several donors. TCRdb took this table from immuneACCESS and kept in-frame rearrangements with V and J called. Such tables lack part of the clones; where checked against another copy, unresolved V genes explain under half of the gap, and the rest is unexplained. V, J and clone size are those of that table, while D and trimming were read from the DNA. For this sample there are roughly 700,000 clones; around two thirds appear just once. The ten most abundant clones make up approximately 1.6% of the sample.

As encoded in the germline V gene, CDR1 is MDHEN while CDR2 is SYDVKM. The V and J ends are trimmed by 4 bases and 5 bases, leaving 8 bases between them. From the cysteine through the phenylalanine, the CDR3 covers 12 amino acids. The only DNA kept is the CDR3, 36 bases in frame from the first base. Rearrangement joined TRBV28 to TRBJ1-2, with no confident D gene call. Specimen: memory CD4+ T cells sorted from blood. The sample's cell subset or site, from its label and the paper: CD45RA-negative fraction. The TCR comes from a young woman in good health. The CDR3 sequence is CASSSSPYGYTF. In nucleotides, the sequence is TGTGCCAGCAGTTCCAGCCCGTATGGCTACACCTTC.